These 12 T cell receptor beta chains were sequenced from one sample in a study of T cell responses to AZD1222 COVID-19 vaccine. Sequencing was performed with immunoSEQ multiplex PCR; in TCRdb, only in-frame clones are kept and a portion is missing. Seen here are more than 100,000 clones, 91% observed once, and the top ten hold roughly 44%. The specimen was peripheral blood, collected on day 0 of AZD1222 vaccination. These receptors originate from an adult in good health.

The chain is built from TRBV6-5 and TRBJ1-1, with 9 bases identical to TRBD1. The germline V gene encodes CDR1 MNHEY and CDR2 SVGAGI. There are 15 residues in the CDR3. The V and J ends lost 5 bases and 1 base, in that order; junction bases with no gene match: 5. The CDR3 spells CASSQSGQGNTEAFF. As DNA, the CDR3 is TGTGCCAGCAGTCAATCGGGACAGGGGAACACTGAAGCTTTCTTT.

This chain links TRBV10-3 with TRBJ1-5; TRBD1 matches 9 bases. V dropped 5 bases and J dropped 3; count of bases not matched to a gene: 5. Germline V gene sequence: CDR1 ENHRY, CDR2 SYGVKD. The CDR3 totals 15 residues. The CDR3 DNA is TGTGCCATCAGTCGACAGGGGGAGACCAATCAGCCCCAGCATTTT. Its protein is CAISRQGETNQPQHF.

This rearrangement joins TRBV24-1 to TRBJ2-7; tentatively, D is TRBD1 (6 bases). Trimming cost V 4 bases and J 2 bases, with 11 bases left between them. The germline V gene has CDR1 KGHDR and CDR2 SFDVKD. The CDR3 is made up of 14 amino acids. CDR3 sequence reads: CATSENRDAYEQYF. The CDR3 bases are TGTGCCACCAGTGAAAACAGGGACGCCTACGAGCAGTACTTC.

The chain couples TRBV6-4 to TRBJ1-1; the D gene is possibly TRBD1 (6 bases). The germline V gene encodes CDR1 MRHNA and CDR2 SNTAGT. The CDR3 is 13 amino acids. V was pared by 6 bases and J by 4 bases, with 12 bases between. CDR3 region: CASSKGGRTEAFF. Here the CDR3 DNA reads TGTGCCAGCAGCAAGGGGGGGCGCACTGAAGCTTTCTTT.

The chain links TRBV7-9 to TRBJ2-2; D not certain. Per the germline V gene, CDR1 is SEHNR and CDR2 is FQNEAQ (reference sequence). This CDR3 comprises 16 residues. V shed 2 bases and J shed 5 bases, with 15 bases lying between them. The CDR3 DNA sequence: TGTGCCAGCAGCTTAAGCGTCGGCAGGTCAACCGGGGAGCTGTTTTTT. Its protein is CASSLSVGRSTGELFF.

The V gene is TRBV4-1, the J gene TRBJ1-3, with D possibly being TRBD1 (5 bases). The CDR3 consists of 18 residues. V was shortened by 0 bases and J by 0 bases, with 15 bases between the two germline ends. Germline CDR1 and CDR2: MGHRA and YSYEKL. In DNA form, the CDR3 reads TGCGCCAGCAGCCAAGAGGTTGTCAGGGCCTCCTCTGGAAACACCATATATTTT. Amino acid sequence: CASSQEVVRASSGNTIYF.

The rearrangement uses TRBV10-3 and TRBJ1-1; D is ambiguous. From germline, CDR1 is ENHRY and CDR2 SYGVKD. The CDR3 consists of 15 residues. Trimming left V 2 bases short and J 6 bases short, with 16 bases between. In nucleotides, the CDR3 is TGTGCCATCAGTGAGGTTGGGTGGGGATTCGCTGAAGCTTTCTTT. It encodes CAISEVGWGFAEAFF.

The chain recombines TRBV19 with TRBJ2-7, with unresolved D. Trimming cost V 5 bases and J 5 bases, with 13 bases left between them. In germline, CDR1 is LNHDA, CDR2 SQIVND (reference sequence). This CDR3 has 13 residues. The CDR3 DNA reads TGTGCCAGTAGTTTATCTCGAGTGGACGAGCAGTACTTC. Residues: CASSLSRVDEQYF.

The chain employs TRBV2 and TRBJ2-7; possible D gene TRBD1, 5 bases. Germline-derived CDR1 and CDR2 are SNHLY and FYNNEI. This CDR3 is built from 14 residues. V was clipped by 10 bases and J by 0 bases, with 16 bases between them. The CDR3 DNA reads TGTGCCACCCAAAGGGCGCAGGGCTCCTACGAGCAGTACTTC. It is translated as CATQRAQGSYEQYF.

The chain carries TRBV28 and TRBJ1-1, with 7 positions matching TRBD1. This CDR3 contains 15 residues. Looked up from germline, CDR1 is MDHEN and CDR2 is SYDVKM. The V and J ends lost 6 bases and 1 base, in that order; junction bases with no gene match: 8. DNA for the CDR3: TGTGCCAGCAGACCGTGGGGACAGAAGAACACTGAAGCTTTCTTT. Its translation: CASRPWGQKNTEAFF. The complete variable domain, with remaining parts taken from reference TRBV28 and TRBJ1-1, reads DVKVTQSSRYLVKRTGEKVFLECVQDMDHENMFWYRQDPGLGLRLIYFSYDVKMKEKGDIPEGYSVSREKKERFSLILESASTNQTSMYLCASRPWGQKNTEAFFGQGTRLTVV.

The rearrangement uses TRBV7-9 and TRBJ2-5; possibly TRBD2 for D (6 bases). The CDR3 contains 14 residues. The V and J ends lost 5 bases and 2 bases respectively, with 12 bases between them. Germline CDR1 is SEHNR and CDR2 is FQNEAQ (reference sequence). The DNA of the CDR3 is TGTGCCAGCAGCCAAGGCGGGGTACAAGAGACCCAGTACTTC. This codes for CASSQGGVQETQYF.

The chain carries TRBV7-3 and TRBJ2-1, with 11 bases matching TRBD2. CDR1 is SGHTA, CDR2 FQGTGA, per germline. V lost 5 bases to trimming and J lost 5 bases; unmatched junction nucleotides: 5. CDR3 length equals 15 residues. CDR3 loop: CASSLGLAVNNEQFF. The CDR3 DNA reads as TGTGCCAGCAGCCTGGGACTAGCGGTGAACAATGAGCAGTTCTTC.